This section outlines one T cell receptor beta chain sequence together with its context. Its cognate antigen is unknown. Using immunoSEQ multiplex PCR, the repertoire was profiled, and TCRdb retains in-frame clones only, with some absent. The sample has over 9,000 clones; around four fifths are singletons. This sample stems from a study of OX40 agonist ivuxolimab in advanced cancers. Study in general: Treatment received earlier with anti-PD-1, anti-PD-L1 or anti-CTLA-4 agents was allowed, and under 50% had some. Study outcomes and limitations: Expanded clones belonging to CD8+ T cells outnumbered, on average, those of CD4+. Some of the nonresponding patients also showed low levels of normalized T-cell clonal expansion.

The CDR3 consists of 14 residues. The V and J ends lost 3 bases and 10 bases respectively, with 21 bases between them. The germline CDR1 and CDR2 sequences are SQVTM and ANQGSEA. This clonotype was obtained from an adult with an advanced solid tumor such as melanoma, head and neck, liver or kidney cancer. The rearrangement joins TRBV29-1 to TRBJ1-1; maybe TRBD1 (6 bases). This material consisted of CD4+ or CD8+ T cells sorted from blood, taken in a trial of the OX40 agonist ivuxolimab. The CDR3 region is CSVDLGQGLTSAFF. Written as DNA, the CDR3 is TGCAGCGTTGATCTGGGACAAGGGCTTACCTCAGCTTTCTTT.